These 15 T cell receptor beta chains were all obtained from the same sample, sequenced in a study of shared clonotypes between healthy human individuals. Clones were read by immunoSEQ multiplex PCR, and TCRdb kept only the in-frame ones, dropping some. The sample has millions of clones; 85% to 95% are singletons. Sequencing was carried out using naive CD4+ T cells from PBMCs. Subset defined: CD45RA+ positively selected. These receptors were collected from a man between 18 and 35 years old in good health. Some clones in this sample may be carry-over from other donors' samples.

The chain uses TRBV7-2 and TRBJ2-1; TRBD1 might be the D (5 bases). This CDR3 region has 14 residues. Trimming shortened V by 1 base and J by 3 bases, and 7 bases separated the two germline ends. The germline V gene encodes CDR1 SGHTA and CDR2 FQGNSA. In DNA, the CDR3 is TGTGCCAGCAGCTTAGTCACAGGCTACAATGAGCAGTTCTTC. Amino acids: CASSLVTGYNEQFF.

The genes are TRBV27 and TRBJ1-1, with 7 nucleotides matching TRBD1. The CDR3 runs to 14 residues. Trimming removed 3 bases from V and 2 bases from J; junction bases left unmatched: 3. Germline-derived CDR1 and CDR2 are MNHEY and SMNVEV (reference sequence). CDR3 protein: CASSFEGGNTEAFF. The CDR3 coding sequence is TGTGCCAGCAGTTTTGAAGGGGGCAACACTGAAGCTTTCTTT.

The CDR3, as DNA: TGTGCCAGCAGCGCCCGACTAGCGGGAGGCTCAGATACGCAGTATTTT. Protein: CASSARLAGGSDTQYF. The chain joins TRBV9 to TRBJ2-3, with 13 bases aligning to TRBD2. In germline, CDR1 is SGDLS, CDR2 YYNGEE. This CDR3 is 16 amino acids long. The J segment lost 4 bases and the V segment lost 3 bases, leaving 5 bases of the junction unmatched. The full variable domain, in which reference TRBV9 and TRBJ2-3 provide the parts outside the CDR3, is DSGVTQTPKHLITATGQRVTLRCSPRSGDLSVYWYQQSLDQGLQFLIQYYNGEERAKGNILERFSAQQFPDLHSELNLSSLELGDSALYFCASSARLAGGSDTQYFGPGTRLTVL.

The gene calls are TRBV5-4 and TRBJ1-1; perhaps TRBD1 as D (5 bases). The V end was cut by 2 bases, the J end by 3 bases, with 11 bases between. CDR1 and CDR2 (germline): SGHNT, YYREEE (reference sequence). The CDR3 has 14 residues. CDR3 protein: CASSFPGGDTEAFF. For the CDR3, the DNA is TGTGCCAGCAGCTTTCCGGGAGGGGACACTGAAGCTTTCTTT.

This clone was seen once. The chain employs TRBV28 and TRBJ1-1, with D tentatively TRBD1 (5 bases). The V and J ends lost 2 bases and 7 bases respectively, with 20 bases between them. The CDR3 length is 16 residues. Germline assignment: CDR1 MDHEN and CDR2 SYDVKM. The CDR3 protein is CASSLLPGRTSFEAFF. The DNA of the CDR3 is TGTGCCAGCAGTTTACTCCCGGGGCGAACCTCTTTTGAAGCTTTCTTT.

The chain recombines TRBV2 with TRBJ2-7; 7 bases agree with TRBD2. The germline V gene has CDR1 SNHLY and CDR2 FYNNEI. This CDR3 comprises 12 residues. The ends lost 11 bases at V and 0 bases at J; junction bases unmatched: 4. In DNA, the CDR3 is TGTGCCGGACGCGGGGGCTCCTACGAGCAGTACTTC. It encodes CAGRGGSYEQYF.

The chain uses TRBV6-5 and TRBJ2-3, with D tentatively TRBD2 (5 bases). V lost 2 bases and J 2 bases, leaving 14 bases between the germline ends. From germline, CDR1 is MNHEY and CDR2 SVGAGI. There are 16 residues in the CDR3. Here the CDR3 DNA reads TGTGCCAGCAGTTACATCGCGAAGCGGCTCACAGATACGCAGTATTTT. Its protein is CASSYIAKRLTDTQYF.

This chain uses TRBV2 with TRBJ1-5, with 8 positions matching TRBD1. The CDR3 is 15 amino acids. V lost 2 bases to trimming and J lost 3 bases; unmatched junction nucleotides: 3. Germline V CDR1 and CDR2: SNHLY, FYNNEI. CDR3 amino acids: CASSESRGHNQPQHF. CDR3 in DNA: TGTGCCAGCAGTGAAAGCAGGGGGCACAATCAGCCCCAGCATTTT. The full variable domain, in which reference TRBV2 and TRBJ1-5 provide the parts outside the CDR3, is EPEVTQTPSHQVTQMGQEVILRCVPISNHLYFYWYRQILGQKVEFLVSFYNNEISEKSEIFDDQFSVERPDGSNFTLKIRSTKLEDSAMYFCASSESRGHNQPQHFGDGTRLSIL.

CDR3 sequence (DNA): TGTGCCAGCTCACCACCGAGCTGGGGTGGCGAGCAGTACTTC. Its protein product is CASSPPSWGGEQYF. The chain joins TRBV18 to TRBJ2-7; D not certain. Trimming removed 0 bases from V and 6 bases from J, with 12 bases in between. The CDR3 runs 14 residues. Germline loops: CDR1 KGHSH, CDR2 LQKENI. The variable domain in full, with the rest retrieved from reference TRBV18 and TRBJ2-7, is NAGVMQNPRHLVRRRGQEARLRCSPMKGHSHVYWYRQLPEEGLKFMVYLQKENIIDESGMPKERFSAEFPKEGPSILRIQQVVRGDSAAYFCASSPPSWGGEQYFGPGTRLTVT.

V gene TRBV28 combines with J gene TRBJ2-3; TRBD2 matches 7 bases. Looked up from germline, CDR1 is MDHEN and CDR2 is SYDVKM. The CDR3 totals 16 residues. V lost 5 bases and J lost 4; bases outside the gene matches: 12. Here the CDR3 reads CASSPWTSRDSDTQYF. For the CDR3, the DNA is TGTGCCAGCAGTCCTTGGACTAGTCGGGATTCAGATACGCAGTATTTT.

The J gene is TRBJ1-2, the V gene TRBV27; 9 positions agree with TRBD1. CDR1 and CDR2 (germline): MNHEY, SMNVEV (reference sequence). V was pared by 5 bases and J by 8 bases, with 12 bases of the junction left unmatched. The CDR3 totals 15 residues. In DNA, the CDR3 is TGTGCCAGCAGTACATACCGGGACAGGGCGAAAGGCTACACCTTC. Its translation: CASSTYRDRAKGYTF.

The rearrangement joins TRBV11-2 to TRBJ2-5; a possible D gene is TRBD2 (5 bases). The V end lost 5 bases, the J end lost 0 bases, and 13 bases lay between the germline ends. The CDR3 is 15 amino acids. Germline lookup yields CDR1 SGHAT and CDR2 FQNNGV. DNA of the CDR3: TGTGCCAGCAGCCCCATGGGCGGGTACCAAGAGACCCAGTACTTC. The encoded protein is CASSPMGGYQETQYF.

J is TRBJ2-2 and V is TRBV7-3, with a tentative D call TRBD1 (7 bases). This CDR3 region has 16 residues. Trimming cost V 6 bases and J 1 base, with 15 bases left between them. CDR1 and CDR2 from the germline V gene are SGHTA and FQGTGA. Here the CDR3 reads CASSYQGGQNTGELFF. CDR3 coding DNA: TGTGCCAGCAGTTACCAGGGGGGACAGAACACCGGGGAGCTGTTTTTT.

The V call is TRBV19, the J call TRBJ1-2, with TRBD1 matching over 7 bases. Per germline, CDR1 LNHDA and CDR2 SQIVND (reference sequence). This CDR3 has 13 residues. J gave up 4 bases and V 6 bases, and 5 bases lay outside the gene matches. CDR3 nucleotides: TGTGCCAGTAGCGAGACAGGGATCTATGGCTACACCTTC. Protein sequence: CASSETGIYGYTF.

In DNA, the CDR3 is TGTGCCAGCAGCCCCCTCTTAACTAGCACAGATACGCAGTATTTT. Translating it yields CASSPLLTSTDTQYF. The chain joins TRBV9 to TRBJ2-3; D is unclear. The V and J ends lost 4 bases and 0 bases respectively, with 12 bases between them. The CDR3 totals 15 residues. CDR1 is SGDLS and CDR2 is YYNGEE in the germline V gene. The full variable domain, in which reference TRBV9 and TRBJ2-3 provide the parts outside the CDR3, is DSGVTQTPKHLITATGQRVTLRCSPRSGDLSVYWYQQSLDQGLQFLIQYYNGEERAKGNILERFSAQQFPDLHSELNLSSLELGDSALYFCASSPLLTSTDTQYFGPGTRLTVL.